The 28 T cell receptor beta chains given below trace back to one sample, sequenced in a study of blood T cell repertoires in COVID-19 (dated by TCRdb to the early 2020s). The library relied on the immunoSEQ multiplex PCR assay. Entries here come from immuneACCESS through TCRdb and include only in-frame sequences with V and J called. Some clones fail to appear in such tables; in the studies checked, an unresolved V gene covers under half of the shortfall, and the cause of the remainder is unknown. The sample table lists 80,000 to 90,000 clones, roughly 84% of them with a count of one. Around 11% of the sample is taken by the ten largest. The sequenced sample was peripheral blood. All receptors derive from a man aged 65 to 79 with acute or convalescent COVID-19.

This chain connects TRBV11-2 to TRBJ2-3, with TRBD2 matching 7 bases. The germline gives CDR1 SGHAT, CDR2 FQNNGV. This CDR3 is 15 amino acids long. Unmatched junction bases numbered 3, after V lost 3 bases and J lost 0 bases. CDR3 DNA: TGTGCCAGCAGCTTGGGGGGGGGTAGCACAGATACGCAGTATTTT. This translates into CASSLGGGSTDTQYF.

The V gene is TRBV30, the J gene TRBJ2-7, with no clear D. The CDR3 covers 15 residues. Deletions cut 0 bases from V and 4 bases from J, with 16 bases between. CDR1 and CDR2 (germline): GTSNPN, SVGIG (reference sequence). The DNA for the CDR3 is TGTGCCTGGAGTGTAGATTCTTTAATCGGGTACGAGCAGTACTTC. Translation: CAWSVDSLIGYEQYF.

This chain links TRBV18 with TRBJ2-1, with a possible D match to TRBD1 (6 bases). CDR3 size: 15 residues. V was cut by 1 base and J by 2 bases, with 9 bases left in between. CDR1 is KGHSH and CDR2 is LQKENI in the germline V gene. CDR3 DNA sequence: TGTGCCAGCTCACCACTTACAGGGACCTACAATGAGCAGTTCTTC. It encodes CASSPLTGTYNEQFF.

This chain joins TRBV7-8 and TRBJ2-5, with TRBD2 as a possible D gene (6 bases). CDR3 length: 14 residues. Looked up from germline, CDR1 is SGHVS and CDR2 is FQNEAQ. Trimming stripped 2 bases from V and 7 bases from J, with 14 bases between. This CDR3 is CASSLRGGPGTQYF. The CDR3, as DNA: TGTGCCAGCAGCTTAAGAGGAGGGCCGGGGACCCAGTACTTC.

The V call is TRBV4-1, the J call TRBJ2-5; 12 bases line up with TRBD2. Germline loops: CDR1 MGHRA, CDR2 YSYEKL. V shed 0 bases and J 4 bases; nucleotides not matched to a gene: 9. This CDR3 is 18 amino acids long. The CDR3 coding sequence is TGCGCCAGCAGCCAAGAAGCGGGGACTAGCGGGTTTTTAGAGACCCAGTACTTC. Its translation is CASSQEAGTSGFLETQYF.

The rearrangement links TRBV9 to TRBJ1-3; D possibly corresponds to TRBD1 (6 bases). CDR1 is SGDLS and CDR2 is YYNGEE in the germline V gene. Between the trimmed V and J ends, which lost 3 bases and 0 bases, there was a span of 16 bases. The CDR3 length is 17 residues. For the CDR3, the DNA is TGTGCCAGCAGCGCCCACATACAGGGCCGCTCTGGAAACACCATATATTTT. Amino acids: CASSAHIQGRSGNTIYF.

The rearrangement joins TRBV12-3 or TRBV12-4 to TRBJ1-1; the D gene is possibly TRBD1 (5 bases). CDR3 size: 12 residues. V dropped 6 bases and J dropped 7 bases, with 12 bases sitting between them. Here the CDR3 reads CASSQGWVEAFF. As DNA, the CDR3 is TGTGCCAGCAGCCAGGGTTGGGTTGAAGCTTTCTTT.

The rearrangement joins TRBV7-7 to TRBJ2-5, with D perhaps TRBD1 (6 bases). Germline V gene lookup returns CDR1 SSHAT and CDR2 FNYEAQ (reference sequence). V dropped 5 bases and J dropped 3 bases, with 10 bases sitting between them. The CDR3 covers 13 residues. The CDR3 bases are TGTGCCAGCAGCCATGGACAGAAAGAGACCCAGTACTTC. It codes for CASSHGQKETQYF.

This chain connects TRBV2 to TRBJ1-1; TRBD1 is a possible D gene (6 bases). The ends were cut back, 6 bases at V and 2 bases at J, with 16 bases in the middle. Per the germline V gene, CDR1 is SNHLY and CDR2 is FYNNEI. The CDR3 totals 15 residues. The CDR3 spells CASRPSSGANTEAFF. In DNA form, the CDR3 reads TGTGCCAGCAGGCCGAGTTCAGGGGCTAACACTGAAGCTTTCTTT.

The chain couples TRBV15 to TRBJ2-2; TRBD1 matches 9 bases. This CDR3 contains 16 residues. Germline trimming cut 4 bases from V and 4 bases from J; bases unmatched to any gene: 7. Germline V gene sequence: CDR1 LNHNV, CDR2 YYDKDF (reference sequence). CDR3 in amino acids: CATSTPGQGITGELFF. CDR3 nucleotide sequence: TGTGCCACCAGCACCCCGGGACAGGGAATCACCGGGGAGCTGTTTTTT.

The chain joins TRBV28 to TRBJ2-5; 7 nucleotides agree with TRBD2. There are 18 residues in the CDR3. The ends lost 5 bases at V and 1 base at J; junction bases unmatched: 16. Germline CDR1 and CDR2: MDHEN and SYDVKM. The CDR3 DNA follows: TGTGCCAGCAGTGCCACCGGACTAGGAGGACCGTTCCAAGAGACCCAGTACTTC. Its translation is CASSATGLGGPFQETQYF.

The chain joins TRBV10-1 to TRBJ2-5, with 9 bases aligning to TRBD1. This CDR3 spans 14 amino acids. CDR1 is WNHNN and CDR2 is SYGVQD in the germline V gene (reference sequence). The V gene end was trimmed by 3 bases and the J gene end by 4 bases; junction bases not matched to a gene: 3. The CDR3 DNA sequence: TGCGCCAGCAGTGAACAGGGGGCTCGAGAGACCCAGTACTTC. It is translated as CASSEQGARETQYF.

This clone has only a few counts. This rearrangement joins TRBV19 to TRBJ2-7, with TRBD1 as a possible D gene (6 bases). Trimming took 5 bases from V and 0 from J, leaving 11 bases between them. Germline V CDR1 and CDR2: LNHDA, SQIVND (reference sequence). The CDR3 loop spans 14 amino acids. CDR3 amino acids: CASSPTGVSYEQYF. The CDR3 DNA follows: TGTGCCAGTAGTCCGACAGGCGTCTCCTACGAGCAGTACTTC. Full variable domain (remainder filled in from reference TRBV19 and TRBJ2-7): DGGITQSPKYLFRKEGQNVTLSCEQNLNHDAMYWYRQDPGQGLRLIYYSQIVNDFQKGDIAEGYSVSREKKESFPLTVTSAQKNPTAFYLCASSPTGVSYEQYFGPGTRLTVT.

This clone was seen more than once but under ten times. The gene calls are TRBV30 and TRBJ1-1; perhaps TRBD1 as D (6 bases). Germline V gene data show CDR1 as GTSNPN and CDR2 as SVGIG (reference sequence). The V gene lost 2 bases and the J gene lost 6 bases, with 19 bases spanning the gap. This CDR3 has 15 amino acids. CDR3 coding DNA: TGTGCCTGGAGTCAAAGGGGGATAGGATACGCTGAAGCTTTCTTT. Encoded protein: CAWSQRGIGYAEAFF.

The count of this clone is one. The V and J genes are TRBV5-4 and TRBJ2-3, with TRBD1 identical over 9 bases. The V segment lost 4 bases and the J segment 5 bases; nucleotides outside the gene matches: 8. CDR3 size: 15 residues. From germline, CDR1 is SGHNT and CDR2 YYREEE (reference sequence). The CDR3 spells CASSLTGGNKDTQYF. The DNA for the CDR3 is TGTGCCAGCAGCCTGACAGGGGGAAACAAAGATACGCAGTATTTT.

The chain has TRBV7-8 and TRBJ1-5; D remains unclear. Trimming removed 2 bases at V and 5 bases at J, with 4 bases between. The CDR3 consists of 12 residues. Germline CDR1 SGHVS, CDR2 FQNEAQ. The CDR3 DNA follows: TGTGCCAGCAGCTTACCCGATCAGCCCCAGCATTTT. This sequence encodes CASSLPDQPQHF.

The V and J genes are TRBV4-1 and TRBJ2-1, with D possibly TRBD2 on 5 matching bases. V was clipped by 0 bases and J by 10 bases, with 19 bases between them. The CDR3 length is 16 residues. The germline V gene encodes CDR1 MGHRA and CDR2 YSYEKL. CDR3 in amino acids: CASSQDGASHRWEQFF. CDR3 DNA sequence: TGCGCCAGCAGCCAAGATGGAGCTAGCCACCGATGGGAGCAGTTCTTC.

The chain employs TRBV28 and TRBJ2-3; D might be TRBD2 (5 bases). The CDR3 is 15 residues long. CDR1 is MDHEN, CDR2 SYDVKM, per germline. V was pared by 2 bases and J by 4 bases, with 13 bases between. In DNA form, the CDR3 reads TGTGCCAGCAGTTTAGGGTGGGCCGGGGCAGATACGCAGTATTTT. This encodes CASSLGWAGADTQYF.

The chain combines TRBV28 with TRBJ1-2; D remains ambiguous. The length of the CDR3 is 14 residues. The V and J ends lost 5 bases and 6 bases respectively, with 16 bases between them. Germline V gene lookup returns CDR1 MDHEN and CDR2 SYDVKM. CDR3 in DNA: TGTGCCAGCAGTCGCGTCCCAGCGAGGAATGGCTACACCTTC. Translating it yields CASSRVPARNGYTF.

The chain is built from TRBV15 and TRBJ2-3; D perhaps matches TRBD2 (5 bases). This CDR3 contains 15 residues. V dropped 6 bases and J dropped 4 bases, with 17 bases sitting between them. Germline V gives CDR1 LNHNV, CDR2 YYDKDF (reference sequence). CDR3 residues: CATSTGFRQSDTQYF. The CDR3, as DNA: TGTGCCACCAGTACGGGGTTCAGACAATCAGATACGCAGTATTTT.

Written as DNA, the CDR3 is TGCGCCAGCAGCCTCGAGACAGATTATGGCTACACCTTC. As protein: CASSLETDYGYTF. The chain employs TRBV5-1 and TRBJ1-2; D possibly corresponds to TRBD1 (5 bases). The germline V gene encodes CDR1 SGHRS and CDR2 YFSETQ. The CDR3 covers 13 residues. With 4 bases removed from V and 5 bases from J, the gap between germline ends came to 12 bases.

V usage is TRBV19 and J usage is TRBJ2-1; 11 nucleotides agree with TRBD2. Per germline, CDR1 LNHDA and CDR2 SQIVND (reference sequence). CDR3 length equals 15 residues. With V trimmed by 6 bases and J by 5 bases, 6 bases remained unmatched. CDR3 amino acids: CASRLAGGPHNEQFF. CDR3 nucleotide sequence: TGTGCCAGTAGGTTAGCGGGGGGGCCCCACAATGAGCAGTTCTTC.

This clone was recorded once. J is TRBJ1-3 and V is TRBV2; D call uncertain. CDR3 length equals 15 residues. Trimming took off 5 bases at V and 0 bases at J, with 11 bases between the two ends. Germline CDR1 and CDR2: SNHLY and FYNNEI. CDR3 amino acids: CASSIQVTSGNTIYF. The CDR3 DNA reads TGTGCCAGCAGTATACAAGTCACCTCTGGAAACACCATATATTTT.

The chain is built from TRBV5-4 and TRBJ2-3; possible D gene TRBD2, 5 bases. Germline V gene sequence: CDR1 SGHNT, CDR2 YYREEE (reference sequence). V dropped 4 bases and J dropped 3 bases, with 6 bases sitting between them. This CDR3 is built from 12 residues. The CDR3 spells CASSTGTDTQYF. The CDR3 nucleotides are TGTGCCAGCAGCACGGGGACAGATACGCAGTATTTT.

The V call is TRBV7-6, the J call TRBJ2-5; a weak D match, TRBD2 (5 bases). The ends were cut back, 4 bases at V and 5 bases at J, with 17 bases in the middle. Germline values: CDR1 SGHVS, CDR2 FNYEAQ. This CDR3 spans 15 amino acids. CDR3 region: CASSSQDWTPETQYF. The CDR3 DNA sequence: TGTGCCAGCAGCTCCCAGGACTGGACCCCGGAGACCCAGTACTTC.

This clone has just a few counts. This chain connects TRBV6-1 to TRBJ1-3, with 7 bases matching TRBD1. The germline gives CDR1 MNHNS, CDR2 SASEGT. V was pared by 1 base and J by 7 bases, with 7 bases of the junction left unmatched. The CDR3 spans 15 residues. As DNA, the CDR3 is TGTGCCAGCAGTGAAGGGGCAGGGGGATTTAACACCATATATTTT. Amino acid sequence: CASSEGAGGFNTIYF.

This clone showed up just a few times. CDR3 sequence reads: CATSRERQGEFFGDTQYF. The CDR3 DNA is TGTGCCACCAGCAGAGAGAGGCAGGGGGAATTTTTTGGAGATACGCAGTATTTT. The genes are TRBV15 and TRBJ2-3; 7 positions agree with TRBD1. The germline V gene encodes CDR1 LNHNV and CDR2 YYDKDF (reference sequence). This CDR3 spans 18 amino acids. J gave up 5 bases and V 0 bases, and 14 bases lay outside the gene matches.

J is TRBJ2-3 and V is TRBV7-2, with 7 bases aligning to TRBD2. Germline V gene lookup returns CDR1 SGHTA and CDR2 FQGNSA. The junction had 6 bases not matched to a gene; V was cut back by 4 bases and J by 2 bases. CDR3 length equals 15 residues. CDR3 protein: CASSSSSGTTDTQYF. The CDR3 DNA reads as TGTGCCAGCAGCTCGTCTAGCGGCACCACAGATACGCAGTATTTT.